What follows are 14 T cell receptor beta chains derived from one specimen sequenced in a study of response to subunit inactivated influenza vaccine. One entry per CDR3 protein, called by TCRdb with MiXCR from the RT-PCR reads. There are a few hundred thousand distinct CDR3 sequences in the sample; 14% occur only once, and over 8.5% lies in the top ten. This sample comprised PBMCs from blood, obtained less than 13 days after vaccination. These TCRs come from a man aged 50 to 59 who received an inactivated influenza vaccine.

This clonotype was observed a handful of times. V gene TRBV5-1 combines with J gene TRBJ2-2, with D possibly TRBD1 on 5 matching bases. V was trimmed by 1 base and J by 0 bases, leaving 16 bases between them. Germline assignment: CDR1 SGHRS and CDR2 YFSETQ. The CDR3 is made up of 18 amino acids. The CDR3 DNA sequence: TGCGCCAGCAGCTTGACGGCTCAGGCAGGGCCGAACACCGGGGAGCTGTTTTTT. Amino acids: CASSLTAQAGPNTGELFF.

A remark on this clonotype: One junction end does not reproduce the germline sequence, and a read error may be involved. This rearrangement joins TRBV7-8 to TRBJ2-3; a weak D match, TRBD2 (6 bases). The CDR3 contains 17 residues. Per germline, CDR1 SGHVS and CDR2 FQNEAQ. The CDR3 region is CASSLVGTRSSTDTRYF. The CDR3 bases are TGTGCCAGCAGCTTAGTAGGGACTCGTTCTAGCACAGATACGCGGTATTTT. The variable domain in full, completed from reference TRBV7-8 and TRBJ2-3, reads GAGVSQSPRYKVAKRGQDVALRCDPISGHVSLFWYQQALGQGPEFLTYFQNEAQLDKSGLPSDRFFAERPEGSVSTLKIQRTQQEDSAVYLCASSLVGTRSSTDTRYFGPGTRLTVL.

In this sample, this clonotype turned up a few times. The chain combines TRBV5-1 with TRBJ1-1, with TRBD1 as a possible D gene (5 bases). The germline gives CDR1 SGHRS, CDR2 YFSETQ. V was pared by 3 bases and J by 3 bases, with 9 bases between. CDR3 length: 13 residues. The CDR3 region has the DNA TGCGCCAGCAGCTATGGGACGGACACTGAAGCTTTCTTT. It is translated as CASSYGTDTEAFF. The whole variable domain, remainder taken from reference TRBV5-1 and TRBJ1-1, is KAGVTQTPRYLIKTRGQQVTLSCSPISGHRSVSWYQQTPGQGLQFLFEYFSETQRNKGNFPGRFSGRQFSNSRSEMNVSTLELGDSALYLCASSYGTDTEAFFGQGTRLTVV.

This clonotype was counted at least ten times. This chain joins TRBV2 and TRBJ2-1, with 8 bases aligning to TRBD2. The CDR3 has 14 residues. CDR1 SNHLY and CDR2 FYNNEI come from the germline V gene. V shed 5 bases and J 9 bases; nucleotides not matched to a gene: 9. CDR3 region: CASSSTAGATEQFF. The CDR3 bases are TGTGCCAGCAGTTCCACAGCGGGAGCCACTGAGCAGTTCTTC.

This clonotype was seen a handful of times. The chain joins TRBV28 to TRBJ1-5; 11 bases line up with TRBD1. Germline assignment: CDR1 MDHEN and CDR2 SYDVKM. Trimming took 1 base from V and 8 from J; bases not matched to a gene: 4. The CDR3 has 15 residues. The CDR3 coding sequence is TGTGCCAGCAGTTTATCGGGACAGGGGGGAGAGCCCCAGCATTTT. This sequence encodes CASSLSGQGGEPQHF.

The sample holds many counts of this clonotype. At one end the junction does not follow the germline gene, possibly because of a read error. This chain joins TRBV5-1 and TRBJ2-7; the D is unclear. CDR3 length: 13 residues. The V gene's germline CDR1 is SGHRS and CDR2 YFSETQ. CDR3 DNA sequence: TGTGCCAGCAGCTTAGCTTTTTCCTACGAGCAGTACTTC. Translating it yields CASSLAFSYEQYF. The full variable domain, with the rest looked up from reference TRBV5-1 and TRBJ2-7, is KAGVTQTPRYLIKTRGQQVTLSCSPISGHRSVSWYQQTPGQGLQFLFEYFSETQRNKGNFPGRFSGRQFSNSRSEMNVSTLELGDSALYLCASSLAFSYEQYFGPGTRLTVT.

The V and J genes are TRBV4-2 and TRBJ2-5; D remains ambiguous. Trimming removed 0 bases at V and 5 bases at J, with 16 bases between. The germline V gene encodes CDR1 LGHNA and CDR2 YNFKEQ. This CDR3 has 16 residues. CDR3 coding DNA: TGTGCCAGCAGCCAAGATTACCCATTGGGGATGGAGACCCAGTACTTC. It codes for CASSQDYPLGMETQYF.

CDR3 DNA: TGCGCCAGCAGCTTGCTCACAGGGCCCACTGAAGCTTTCTTT. Amino acids: CASSLLTGPTEAFF. The rearrangement uses TRBV5-1 and TRBJ1-1, with a weak D call TRBD1 (6 bases). Germline V gene sequence: CDR1 SGHRS, CDR2 YFSETQ. The CDR3 spans 14 residues. V was shortened by 1 base and J by 4 bases, with 11 bases between the two germline ends.

This clonotype was seen a few times. This chain connects TRBV20-1 to TRBJ1-4, with no clear D. Germline CDR1 reads DFQATT; CDR2 reads SNEGSKA (reference sequence). The V end was cut by 1 base, the J end by 0 bases, with 12 bases between. CDR3 size: 16 residues. This chain's CDR3 is CSARGVERSTNEKLFF. DNA of the CDR3: TGCAGTGCTAGAGGGGTTGAGCGGTCAACTAATGAAAAACTGTTTTTT.

The chain joins TRBV7-2 to TRBJ1-2; the D is unclear. The length of the CDR3 is 15 residues. Germline-derived CDR1 and CDR2 are SGHTA and FQGNSA. The V end was cut by 1 base, the J end by 0 bases, with 9 bases between. The CDR3 nucleotides read TGTGCCAGCAGCTTAGAGCGGCGGACTAACTATGGCTACACCTTC. As protein: CASSLERRTNYGYTF.

The chain recombines TRBV7-2 with TRBJ2-6, with D unclear. Trimming removed 8 bases from V and 0 bases from J, with 17 bases in between. Germline CDR1 and CDR2: SGHTA and FQGNSA. There are 17 residues in the CDR3. In DNA, the CDR3 is TGTGCCAGCTCCCCAAGCTTACTTGTCTCTGGGGCCAACGTCCTGACTTTC. It is translated as CASSPSLLVSGANVLTF.

The rearrangement links TRBV12-3 or TRBV12-4 to TRBJ2-7; 11 bases match TRBD1. With 4 bases clipped from V and 5 bases from J, the junction kept 7 bases outside the gene matches. This CDR3 region has 15 residues. This CDR3 is CASSWGTGGSDEQYF. In DNA form, the CDR3 reads TGTGCCAGCAGTTGGGGGACAGGGGGGTCCGACGAGCAGTACTTC.

The chain recombines TRBV27 with TRBJ2-7, with D perhaps assigned TRBD1 or TRBD2 (7 bases each). V was pared by 3 bases and J by 2 bases, with 17 bases between. CDR1 is MNHEY, CDR2 SMNVEV, per germline (reference sequence). The CDR3 spans 16 residues. The CDR3 spells CASSFRGGTNTYEQYF. The CDR3 DNA sequence: TGTGCCAGCAGTTTCAGGGGGGGGACCAACACCTACGAGCAGTACTTC.

This chain links TRBV6-2 or TRBV6-3 with TRBJ2-7; no clear D. The CDR3 covers 14 residues. Between the trimmed V and J ends, which lost 7 bases and 0 bases, there was a span of 13 bases. Germline V gene data show CDR1 as MNHEY and CDR2 as SVGEGT. The CDR3 loop is CASTPNPNSYEQYF. DNA for the CDR3: TGTGCCAGCACCCCGAACCCCAACTCCTACGAGCAGTACTTC.